The source of this T cell receptor (beta chain) is a study of blood T cell repertoires in COVID-19. Across the whole study: The origin of the acute and convalescent COVID-19 samples was the United States, Italy and Spain. Sources were T cells, B-cell-depleted T cells, or PBMCs; the material itself was cDNA or gDNA.

The V end lost 5 bases, the J end lost 6 bases, and 19 bases lay between the germline ends. This CDR3 has 16 amino acids. Germline CDR1 reads KGHDR; CDR2 reads SFDVKD. In the original processing: Researchers report that nucleated cell counts were estimated from reference gene primer amplification. Assay used: immunoSEQ multiplex PCR; TCRdb lists only in-frame clones, some missing. The DNA gave D and trimming, while V, J and clone size come from that table. The repertoire holds roughly 130,000 clones, about 80% seen once, with over 15% in the top ten. The source is a woman in her forties or fifties with acute or convalescent COVID-19. The gene calls are TRBV24-1 and TRBJ2-1; perhaps TRBD1 as D (6 bases). Sequencing was done on a sample of peripheral blood. The CDR3 protein is CATSGGGGQGGNEQFF. The CDR3 DNA reads TGTGCCACCAGTGGAGGGGGTGGGCAGGGTGGCAATGAGCAGTTCTTC.